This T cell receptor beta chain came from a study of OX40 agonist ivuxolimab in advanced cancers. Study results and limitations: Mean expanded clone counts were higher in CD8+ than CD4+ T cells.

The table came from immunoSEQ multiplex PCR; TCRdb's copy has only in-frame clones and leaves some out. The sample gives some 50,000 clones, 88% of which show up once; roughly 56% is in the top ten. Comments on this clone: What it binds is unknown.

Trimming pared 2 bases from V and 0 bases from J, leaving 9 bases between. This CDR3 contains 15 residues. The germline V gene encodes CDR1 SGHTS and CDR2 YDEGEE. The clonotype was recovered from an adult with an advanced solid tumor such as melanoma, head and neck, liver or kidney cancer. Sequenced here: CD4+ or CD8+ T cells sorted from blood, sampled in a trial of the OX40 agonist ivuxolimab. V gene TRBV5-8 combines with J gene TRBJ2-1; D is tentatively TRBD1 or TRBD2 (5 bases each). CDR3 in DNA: TGTGCCAGCAGCTTAGCAGGGAGCTCCTACAATGAGCAGTTCTTC. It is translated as CASSLAGSSYNEQFF.